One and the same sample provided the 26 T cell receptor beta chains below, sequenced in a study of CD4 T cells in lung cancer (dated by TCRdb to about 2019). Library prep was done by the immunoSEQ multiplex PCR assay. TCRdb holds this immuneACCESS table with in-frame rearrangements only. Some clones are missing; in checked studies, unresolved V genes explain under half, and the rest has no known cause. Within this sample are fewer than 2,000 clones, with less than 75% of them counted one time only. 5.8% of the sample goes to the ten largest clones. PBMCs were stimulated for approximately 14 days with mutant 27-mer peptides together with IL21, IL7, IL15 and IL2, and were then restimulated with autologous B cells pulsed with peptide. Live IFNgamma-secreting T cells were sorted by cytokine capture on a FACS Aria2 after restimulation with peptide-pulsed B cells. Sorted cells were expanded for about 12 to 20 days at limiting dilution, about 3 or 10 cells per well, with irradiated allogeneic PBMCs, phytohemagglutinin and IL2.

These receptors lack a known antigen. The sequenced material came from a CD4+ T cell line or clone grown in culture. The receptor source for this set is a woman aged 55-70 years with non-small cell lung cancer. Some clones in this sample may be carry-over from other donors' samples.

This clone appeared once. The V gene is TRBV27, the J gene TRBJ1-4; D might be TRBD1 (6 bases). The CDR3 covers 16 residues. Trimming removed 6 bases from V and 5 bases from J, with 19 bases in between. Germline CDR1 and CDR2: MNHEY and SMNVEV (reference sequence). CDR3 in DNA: TGTGCCAGCAGACAGATGGGGGACACTCAAAATGAAAAACTGTTTTTT. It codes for CASRQMGDTQNEKLFF.

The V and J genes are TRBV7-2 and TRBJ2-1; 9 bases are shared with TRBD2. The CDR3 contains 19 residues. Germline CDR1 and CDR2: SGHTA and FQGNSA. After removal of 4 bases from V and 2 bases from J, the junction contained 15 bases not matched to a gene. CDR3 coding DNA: TGTGCCAGCAGCTCCGGACTTAGGGCGGGGGGGAACACCTACAATGAGCAGTTCTTC. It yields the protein CASSSGLRAGGNTYNEQFF.

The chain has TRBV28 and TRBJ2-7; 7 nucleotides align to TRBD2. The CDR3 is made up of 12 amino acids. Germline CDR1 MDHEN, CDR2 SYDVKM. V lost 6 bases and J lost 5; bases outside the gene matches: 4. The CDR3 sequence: CASSVAGDEQYF. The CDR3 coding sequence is TGTGCCAGCAGCGTAGCGGGCGACGAGCAGTACTTC.

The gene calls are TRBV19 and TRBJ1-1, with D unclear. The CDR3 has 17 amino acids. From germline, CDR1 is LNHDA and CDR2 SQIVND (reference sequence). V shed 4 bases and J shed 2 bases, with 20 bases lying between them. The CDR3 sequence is CASSKASRVVANTEAFF. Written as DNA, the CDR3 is TGTGCCAGTAGTAAGGCGTCAAGGGTAGTTGCCAACACTGAAGCTTTCTTT.

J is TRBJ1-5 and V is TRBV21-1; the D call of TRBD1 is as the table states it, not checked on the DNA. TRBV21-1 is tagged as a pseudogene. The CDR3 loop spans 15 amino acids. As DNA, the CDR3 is TGTGCCAGCAGCAAAGAGGCAGGCGACCATCAGCCCCAGCATTTT. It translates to CASSKEAGDHQPQHF.

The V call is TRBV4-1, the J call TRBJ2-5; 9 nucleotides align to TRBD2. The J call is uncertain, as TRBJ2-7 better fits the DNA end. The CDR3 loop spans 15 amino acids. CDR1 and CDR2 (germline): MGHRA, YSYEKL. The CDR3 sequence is CASNGSGRANYEQYF. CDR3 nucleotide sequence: TGCGCCAGCAATGGTAGCGGGAGAGCAAACTACGAGCAGTACTTC.

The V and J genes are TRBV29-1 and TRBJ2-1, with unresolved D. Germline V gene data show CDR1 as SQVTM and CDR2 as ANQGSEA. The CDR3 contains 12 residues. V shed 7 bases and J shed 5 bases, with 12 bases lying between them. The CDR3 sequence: CSAKMGNNEQFF. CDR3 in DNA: TGCAGCGCTAAAATGGGCAACAATGAGCAGTTCTTC.

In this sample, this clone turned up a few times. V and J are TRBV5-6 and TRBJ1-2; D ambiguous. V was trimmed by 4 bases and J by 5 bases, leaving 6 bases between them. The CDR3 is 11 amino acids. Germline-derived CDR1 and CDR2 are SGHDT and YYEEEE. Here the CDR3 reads CASSLGYGYTF. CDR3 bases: TGTGCCAGCAGCCTTGGGTATGGCTACACCTTC.

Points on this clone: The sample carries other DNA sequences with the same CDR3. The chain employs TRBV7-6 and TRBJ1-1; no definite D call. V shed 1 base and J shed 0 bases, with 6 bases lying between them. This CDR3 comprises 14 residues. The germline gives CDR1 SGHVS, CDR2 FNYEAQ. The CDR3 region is CASSLEAVNTEAFF. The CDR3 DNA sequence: TGTGCCAGCAGCTTAGAAGCAGTGAACACTGAAGCTTTCTTT.

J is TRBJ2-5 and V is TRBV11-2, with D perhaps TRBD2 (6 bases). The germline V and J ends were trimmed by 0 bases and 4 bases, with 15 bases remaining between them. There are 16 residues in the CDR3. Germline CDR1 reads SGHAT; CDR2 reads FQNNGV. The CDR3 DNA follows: TGTGCCAGCAGCTTAGATCGGTCACGGGGGAGAGAGACCCAGTACTTC. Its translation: CASSLDRSRGRETQYF.

CDR3 sequence: CASSSRTWDYEQYF. The CDR3 bases are TGCGCCAGCAGCTCAAGGACTTGGGACTACGAGCAGTACTTC. This chain uses TRBV5-1 with TRBJ2-5; TRBD2 might be the D (5 bases). The J call may be mistaken, given a closer DNA end match to TRBJ2-7. CDR1 and CDR2 (germline): SGHRS, YFSETQ. The CDR3 has 14 residues.

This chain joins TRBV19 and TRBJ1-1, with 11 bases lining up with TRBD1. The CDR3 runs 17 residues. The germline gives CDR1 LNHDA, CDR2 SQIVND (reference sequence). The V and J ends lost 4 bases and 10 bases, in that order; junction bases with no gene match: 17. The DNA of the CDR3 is TGTGCCAGTAGTACCGGACAGGGGGCGGCGGTTGGATTGAGAGCTTTCTTT. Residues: CASSTGQGAAVGLRAFF.

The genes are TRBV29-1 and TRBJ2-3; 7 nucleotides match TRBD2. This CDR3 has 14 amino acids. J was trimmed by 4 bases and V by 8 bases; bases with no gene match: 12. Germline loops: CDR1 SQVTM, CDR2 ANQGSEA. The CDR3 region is CSTPPGGSADTQYF. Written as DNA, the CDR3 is TGCAGCACCCCTCCGGGGGGTTCCGCAGATACGCAGTATTTT.

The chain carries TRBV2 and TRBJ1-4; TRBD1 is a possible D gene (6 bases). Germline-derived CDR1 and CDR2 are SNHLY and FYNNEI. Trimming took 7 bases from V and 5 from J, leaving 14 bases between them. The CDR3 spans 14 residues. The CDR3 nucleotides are TGTGCCAGCACCGAGGACAGACAGAATGAAAAACTGTTTTTT. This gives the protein CASTEDRQNEKLFF.

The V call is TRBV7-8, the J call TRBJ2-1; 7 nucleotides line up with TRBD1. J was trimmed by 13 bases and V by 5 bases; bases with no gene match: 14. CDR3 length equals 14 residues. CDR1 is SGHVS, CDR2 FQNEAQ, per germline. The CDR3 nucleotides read TGTGCCAGCAGCATCAGAGGAGGACAGGCCCCCCAGTTCTTC. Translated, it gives CASSIRGGQAPQFF.

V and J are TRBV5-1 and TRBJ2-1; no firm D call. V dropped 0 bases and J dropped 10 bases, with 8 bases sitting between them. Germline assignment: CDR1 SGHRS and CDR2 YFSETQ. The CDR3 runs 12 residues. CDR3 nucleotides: TGCGCCAGCAGCTTGGTACGGCCAGAGCAGTTCTTC. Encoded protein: CASSLVRPEQFF.

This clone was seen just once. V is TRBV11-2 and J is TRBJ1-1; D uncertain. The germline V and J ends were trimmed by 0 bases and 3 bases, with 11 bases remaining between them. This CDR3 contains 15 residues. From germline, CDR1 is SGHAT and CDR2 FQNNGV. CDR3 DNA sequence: TGTGCCAGCAGCTTAGATGTGGGGTCCCACACTGAAGCTTTCTTT. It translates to CASSLDVGSHTEAFF.

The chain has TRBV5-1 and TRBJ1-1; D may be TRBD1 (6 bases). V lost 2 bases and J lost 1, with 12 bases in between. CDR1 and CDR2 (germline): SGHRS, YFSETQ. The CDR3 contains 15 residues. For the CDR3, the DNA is TGCGCCAGCAGCTTACTTACAGGGCGGAACACTGAAGCTTTCTTT. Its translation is CASSLLTGRNTEAFF.

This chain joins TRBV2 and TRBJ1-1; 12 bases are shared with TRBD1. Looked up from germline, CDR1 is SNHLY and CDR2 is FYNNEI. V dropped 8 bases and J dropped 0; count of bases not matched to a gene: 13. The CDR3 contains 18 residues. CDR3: CASWLRRDRGLMNTEAFF. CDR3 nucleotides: TGTGCCAGCTGGTTGCGGCGGGACAGGGGGCTCATGAACACTGAAGCTTTCTTT.

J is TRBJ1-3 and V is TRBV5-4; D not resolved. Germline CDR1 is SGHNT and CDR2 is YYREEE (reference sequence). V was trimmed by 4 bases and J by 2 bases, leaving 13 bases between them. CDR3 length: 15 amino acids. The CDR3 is CASSRLGNTGNTIYF. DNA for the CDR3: TGTGCCAGCAGCCGTCTGGGAAACACTGGAAACACCATATATTTT. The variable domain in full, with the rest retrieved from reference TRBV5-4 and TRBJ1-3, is ETGVTQSPTHLIKTRGQQVTLRCSSQSGHNTVSWYQQALGQGPQFIFQYYREEENGRGNFPPRFSGLQFPNYSSELNVNALELDDSALYLCASSRLGNTGNTIYFGEGSWLTVV.

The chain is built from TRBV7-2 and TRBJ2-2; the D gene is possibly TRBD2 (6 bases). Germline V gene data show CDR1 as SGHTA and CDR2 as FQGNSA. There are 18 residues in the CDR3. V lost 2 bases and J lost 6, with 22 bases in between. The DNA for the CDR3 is TGTGCCAGCAGCTTATCGCGCGGGGATCACAAATGGTCCGGGGAGCTGTTTTTT. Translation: CASSLSRGDHKWSGELFF.

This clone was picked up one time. CDR3 residues: CASSWGENSPLHF. CDR3 in DNA: TGTGCCAGCAGCTGGGGTGAGAATTCACCCCTCCACTTT. The chain joins TRBV7-9 to TRBJ1-6, with D hard to call. Germline loops: CDR1 SEHNR, CDR2 FQNEAQ (reference sequence). Trimming left V 4 bases short and J 7 bases short, with 8 bases between. The CDR3 has 13 amino acids.

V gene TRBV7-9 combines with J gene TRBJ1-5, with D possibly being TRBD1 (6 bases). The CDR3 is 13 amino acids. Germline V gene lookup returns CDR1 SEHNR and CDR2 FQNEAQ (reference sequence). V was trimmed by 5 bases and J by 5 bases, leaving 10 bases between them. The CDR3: CASSEQGYQPQHF. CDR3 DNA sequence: TGTGCCAGCAGCGAACAGGGCTATCAGCCCCAGCATTTT.

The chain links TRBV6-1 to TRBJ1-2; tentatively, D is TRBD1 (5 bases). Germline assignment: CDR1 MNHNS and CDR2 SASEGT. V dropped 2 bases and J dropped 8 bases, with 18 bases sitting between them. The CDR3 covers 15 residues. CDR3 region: CASSENEAGLWGYTF. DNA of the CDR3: TGTGCCAGCAGTGAAAACGAGGCAGGGTTGTGGGGCTACACCTTC.

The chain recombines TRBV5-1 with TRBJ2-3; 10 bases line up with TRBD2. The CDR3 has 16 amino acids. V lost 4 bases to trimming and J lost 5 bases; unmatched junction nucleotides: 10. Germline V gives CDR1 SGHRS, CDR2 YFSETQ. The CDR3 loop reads CASSQEVSGGLDTQYF. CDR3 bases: TGCGCCAGCAGCCAGGAGGTTAGCGGGGGGTTAGATACGCAGTATTTT.

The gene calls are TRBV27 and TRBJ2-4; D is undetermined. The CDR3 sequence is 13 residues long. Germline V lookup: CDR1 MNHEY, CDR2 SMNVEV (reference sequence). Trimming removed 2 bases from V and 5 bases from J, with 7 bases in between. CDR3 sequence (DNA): TGTGCCAGCAGTTTACCGGGCGAAAACATTCAGTACTTC. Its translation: CASSLPGENIQYF.